This T cell receptor (beta chain) stems from a study of T cell clusters in autoimmune cytopenias. There are 16 residues in the CDR3. Germline V CDR1 and CDR2: SGHRS, YFSETQ. To note about this clonotype: Its matching antigen is unknown.

TRB amplification used roughly 250 ng of peripheral blood genomic DNA. Points from the study as a whole: TRB repertoire shifts in secondary cytopenia and chronic lymphocytic leukemia mostly reflected lymphoma, not autoimmunity. Primary autoimmune cytopenia patients seemingly lacked the physiological T cell clusters found in healthy donors.

Multiplex touch-down PCR amplified TRB using TRB-A and TRB-B pools in one tube. TCRdb re-called the multiplex PCR reads and shows each CDR3 protein once, DNA omitted. Its table lists approximately 7,500 distinct CDR3 sequences. A further study also used this sample, focusing on T cell repertoires in aging, cancer and after chemotherapy. That investigation notes: Donors were grouped into six age bands spanning 30 or younger through 70 or older. Rebound thymic output was suggested by rising median generation probability during chemotherapy in each cancer cohort.

The sequence was obtained from a human donor with an autoimmune cytopenia or autoimmune hepatitis (not recorded which). The source material was peripheral blood. This rearrangement joins TRBV5-1 to TRBJ2-1; TCRdb designates TRBD1, a call that cannot be tested without DNA. This chain's CDR3 is CASTTPGTGGLYEQFF.